A selection of T cell receptor beta chains follows, all from one sample in a study of radiation and T cells in renal cell carcinoma. TCRdb's copy holds only in-frame clones and misses some; the assay was immunoSEQ multiplex PCR. This table has fewer than 80,000 clones, around four fifths appearing once. This specimen consisted of blood, obtained from a patient whose treatment included radiotherapy and nephrectomy. These receptors were collected from a woman aged 60-75 years with renal cell carcinoma. Each CDR3 is given with its conserved first and last residue. A D gene is named only where the DNA matches it firmly. Not all rows give a size; the values are once, few, many and, for expanded clones, a class.

j_call | clone_size | d_call | v_call | cdr3_aa | cdr3_nt
TRBJ2-5 | once | - | TRBV19 | CASSISRGQQETQYF | TGTGCCAGTAGTATCTCAAGGGGCCAACAAGAGACCCAGTACTTC
TRBJ1-5 | - | TRBD1 | TRBV5-8 | CASSKTGWRDQPQHF | TGTGCCAGCAGCAAGACAGGGTGGAGGGATCAGCCCCAGCATTTT
TRBJ2-5 | - | - | TRBV30 | CAWSTQETQYF | TGTGCCTGGAGTACACAAGAGACCCAGTACTTC
TRBJ2-2 | - | - | TRBV2 | CASSEATLRTGELFF | TGTGCCAGCAGTGAAGCCACGTTAAGGACCGGGGAGCTGTTTTTT
TRBJ2-7 | - | - | TRBV6-1 | CASSEMVQGWLEQYF | TGTGCCAGCAGTGAAATGGTGCAGGGGTGGTTGGAGCAGTACTTC
TRBJ2-2 | - | - | TRBV7-8 | CASSLASGFTGELFF | TGTGCCAGCAGCTTAGCTAGCGGATTCACCGGGGAGCTGTTTTTT
TRBJ2-2 | - | - | TRBV6-4 | CASSDSLGRELFF | TGTGCCAGCAGTGACTCCCTAGGCAGGGAGCTGTTTTTT
TRBJ2-1 | - | TRBD2 | TRBV11-2 | CASSLLAGGRLGEQFF | TGTGCCAGCAGCCTTCTAGCGGGGGGGCGTCTAGGTGAGCAGTTCTTC
TRBJ1-4 | - | - | TRBV5-8 | CASSLEGGREKLFF | TGTGCCAGCAGCTTGGAGGGGGGTCGAGAAAAACTGTTTTTT
TRBJ2-2 | - | TRBD2 | TRBV11-2 | CASSLAGGRTGELFF | TGTGCCAGCAGCTTGGCGGGAGGGCGGACCGGGGAGCTGTTTTTT
TRBJ2-7 | - | - | TRBV5-1 | CASSLTGISYEQYF | TGCGCCAGCAGCTTGACAGGGATATCCTACGAGCAGTACTTC
TRBJ1-5 | - | - | TRBV4-1 | CASSQLPNQPQHF | TGCGCCAGCAGCCAACTACCCAATCAGCCCCAGCATTTT
TRBJ2-1 | - | TRBD2 | TRBV7-2 | CASSSGLAGEQFF | TGTGCCAGCAGCTCTGGACTAGCGGGAGAGCAGTTCTTC
TRBJ1-4 | - | TRBD1 | TRBV4-3 | CASSQDWAGTVNEKLFF | TGCGCCAGCAGCCAAGATTGGGCGGGGACAGTCAATGAAAAACTGTTTTTT
TRBJ1-5 | - | - | TRBV28 | CASITGLSNQPQHF | TGTGCCAGCATAACAGGGTTGAGCAATCAGCCCCAGCATTTT
TRBJ1-5 | few | - | TRBV6-5 | CASSPTKGNQPQHF | TGTGCCAGCAGCCCGACCAAAGGCAATCAGCCCCAGCATTTT
TRBJ1-1 | - | - | TRBV7-6 | CASSLDAEPLMNTEAFF | TGTGCCAGCAGCTTAGACGCAGAACCTTTAATGAACACTGAAGCTTTCTTT
TRBJ2-4 | - | - | TRBV6-5 | CASSYSWGEQNIQYF | TGTGCCAGCAGTTACTCTTGGGGGGAACAAAACATTCAGTACTTC
TRBJ1-5 | - | - | TRBV19 | CASSIRPGQVSSNQPQHF | TGTGCCAGTAGTATACGTCCAGGCCAGGTATCGAGCAATCAGCCCCAGCATTTT
TRBJ2-7 | - | TRBD1 | TRBV7-9 | CASSEKGQGPSYEQYF | TGTGCCAGCAGCGAAAAGGGACAGGGACCTTCCTACGAGCAGTACTTC
TRBJ1-5 | - | - | TRBV19 | CASSIGGGQPQHF | TGTGCCAGTAGTATAGGGGGTGGCCAGCCCCAGCATTTT
TRBJ2-5 | - | TRBD2 | TRBV6-5 | CASSYEAGGRETQYF | TGTGCCAGCAGTTACGAGGCGGGGGGGCGAGAGACCCAGTACTTC
TRBJ2-7 | - | - | TRBV18 | CASSQLGDSYEQYF | TGTGCCAGCTCACAACTTGGGGATTCCTACGAGCAGTACTTC
TRBJ1-6 | few | - | TRBV6-6 | CASSYPGSNSPLHF | TGTGCCAGCAGTTACCCAGGTTCTAATTCACCCCTCCACTTT
TRBJ2-5 | - | TRBD1 | TRBV9 | CASSVEGQGGETQYF | TGTGCCAGCAGCGTAGAGGGACAGGGGGGAGAGACCCAGTACTTC
TRBJ2-7 | - | - | TRBV6-5 | CASSYSAGSYEQYF | TGTGCCAGCAGTTACTCAGCGGGCTCGTACGAGCAGTACTTC
TRBJ1-5 | - | - | TRBV27 | CASASNSNQPQHF | TGTGCCAGCGCCAGCAATAGCAATCAGCCCCAGCATTTT
TRBJ1-3 | - | - | TRBV9 | CASSVAGGAGNTIYF | TGTGCCAGCAGCGTAGCTGGGGGAGCGGGAAACACCATATATTTT
TRBJ2-5 | - | - | TRBV5-1 | CASSLDTALQETQYF | TGCGCCAGCAGCTTGGATACAGCTCTTCAAGAGACCCAGTACTTC
TRBJ2-7 | once | TRBD1 | TRBV28 | CATGTGSYEQYF | TGTGCCACCGGGACAGGGTCCTACGAGCAGTACTTC
TRBJ1-4 | - | - | TRBV25-1 | CASSAQPFQQGLNEKLFF | TGTGCCAGCAGTGCCCAACCGTTTCAACAGGGACTTAATGAAAAACTGTTTTTT
TRBJ2-5 | - | - | TRBV4-2 | CASSQDLGVGPQETQYF | TGTGCCAGCAGCCAAGATCTGGGAGTGGGACCCCAAGAGACCCAGTACTTC
TRBJ2-7 | - | TRBD1 | TRBV9 | CASSPSMGQGAYEQYF | TGTGCCAGCAGCCCTTCCATGGGACAGGGGGCCTACGAGCAGTACTTC
TRBJ1-1 | - | - | TRBV6-5 | CASSYQGIRLNTEAFF | TGTGCCAGCAGTTACCAGGGGATCAGACTGAACACTGAAGCTTTCTTT
TRBJ2-7 | - | TRBD2 | TRBV28 | CASNSGTSGKYEQYF | TGTGCCAGCAATTCGGGGACTAGCGGGAAATACGAGCAGTACTTC
TRBJ1-2 | - | - | TRBV14 | CASSQLGGAGGYTF | TGTGCCAGCAGCCAACTGGGGGGCGCGGGTGGCTACACCTTC
TRBJ2-7 | - | - | TRBV5-4 | CASSWGSYEQYF | TGTGCCAGCAGCTGGGGGTCCTACGAGCAGTACTTC
TRBJ1-2 | - | TRBD1 | TRBV2 | CASSPMTGSRGYTF | TGTGCCAGCAGTCCCATGACAGGGTCCAGGGGCTACACCTTC
TRBJ1-1 | - | - | TRBV10-3 | CAINNEGDTEAFF | TGTGCCATCAACAACGAGGGCGACACTGAAGCTTTCTTT
TRBJ2-1 | - | - | TRBV5-1 | CASSLNSLRSHNEQFF | TGCGCCAGCAGCTTGAACTCCTTAAGATCCCACAATGAGCAGTTCTTC
TRBJ2-3 | - | - | TRBV28 | CASSPLGVSTDTQYF | TGTGCCAGCAGTCCCCTGGGGGTTAGCACAGATACGCAGTATTTT
TRBJ2-1 | - | - | TRBV7-6 | CASSPRLGGEGVNEQFF | TGTGCCAGCAGCCCACGCCTGGGGGGCGAGGGGGTCAATGAGCAGTTCTTC
TRBJ2-5 | - | TRBD2 | TRBV4-1 | CASSQNPHGGQETQYF | TGCGCCAGCAGCCAAAATCCCCACGGGGGGCAAGAGACCCAGTACTTC
TRBJ2-4 | - | - | TRBV12-5 | CASGLVFRTEYF | TGTGCTAGTGGTTTGGTCTTCCGGACGGAGTACTTC
TRBJ1-4 | - | - | TRBV27 | CASSLMGPNEKLFF | TGTGCCAGCAGTTTAATGGGGCCTAATGAAAAACTGTTTTTT
TRBJ2-7 | few | TRBD1 | TRBV2 | CASSPWTGEGEQYF | TGTGCCAGCAGTCCGTGGACAGGGGAGGGAGAGCAGTACTTC